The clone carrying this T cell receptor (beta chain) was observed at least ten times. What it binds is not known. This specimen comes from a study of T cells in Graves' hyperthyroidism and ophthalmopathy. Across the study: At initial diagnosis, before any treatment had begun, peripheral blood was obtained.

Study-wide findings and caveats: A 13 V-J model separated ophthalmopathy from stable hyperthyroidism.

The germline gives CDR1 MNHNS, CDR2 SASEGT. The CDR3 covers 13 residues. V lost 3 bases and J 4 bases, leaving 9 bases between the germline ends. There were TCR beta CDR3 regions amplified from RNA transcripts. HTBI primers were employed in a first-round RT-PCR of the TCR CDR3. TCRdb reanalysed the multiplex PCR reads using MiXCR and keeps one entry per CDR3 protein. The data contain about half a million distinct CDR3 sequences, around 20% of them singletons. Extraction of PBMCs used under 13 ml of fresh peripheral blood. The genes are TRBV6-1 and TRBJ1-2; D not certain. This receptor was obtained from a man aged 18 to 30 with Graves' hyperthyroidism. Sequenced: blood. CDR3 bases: TGTGCCAGCAGTGAGACCGAACCCTATGGCTACACCTTC. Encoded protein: CASSETEPYGYTF.